This TCR beta chain originates from a study of spatial heterogeneity in lung cancer. Study as a whole: An average of more than ten raw reads was observed per unique TCR and UMI combination.

The CDR3 spans 15 residues. With 2 bases removed from V and 6 bases from J, the gap between germline ends came to 14 bases. Individually, TCR cDNA molecules were each labelled with a unique molecular identifier. TCRdb recomputed calls from the 5' RACE reads with MiXCR, one row per CDR3 protein. The sample contains more than 80,000 distinct CDR3 sequences, approximately 12% of which appear only once. Time point here: sample taken at primary tumor resection. Unsorted tumor, nontumor lung tissue or cryopreserved PBMC supplied the whole RNA. Patients with untreated early-stage non-small cell lung cancer, numbering 72, were the donors.

This TCR came from a male donor with early-stage non-small cell lung cancer. The chain uses TRBV12-3 or TRBV12-4 and TRBJ1-5; no firm D call. The sequenced sample was PBMCs, obtained at surgery. The DNA of the CDR3 is TGTGCCAGCAGTTTACAGACGGAAGGCAGTCAGCCCCAGCATTTT. This sequence encodes CASSLQTEGSQPQHF.